These T cell receptor beta chains were read from a single sample in a study of monozygotic twins with inflammatory bowel disease. Following a re-call of the 5' RACE reads, TCRdb has one entry per CDR3 protein and lacks DNA. The sample has nearly 450,000 distinct CDR3 sequences; the top ten hold 2% to 2.5%. Source material: blood. The receptors come from a human donor with ulcerative colitis or Crohn's disease, or a healthy co-twin of an affected twin (not recorded which). The CDR3 runs from the conserved cysteine through the conserved F or W.

TRBJ2-7 TRBV20-1 17 CSAGAPLTTTNLYEQYF
TRBJ2-5 TRBV28 15 CASTHPWGEGETQYF
TRBJ2-3 TRBV7-9 15 CASSLRSDFTDTQYF
TRBJ2-7 TRBV5-5 15 CASRRARDSVIEQYF
TRBJ2-2 TRBV7-2 15 CASSLGLAGGGELFF
TRBJ2-3 TRBV11-2 15 CASSQGARDSDTQYF
TRBJ1-2 TRBV6-5 16 CASSYFTGGANYGYTF
TRBJ1-1 TRBV7-8 14 CASTPELGNTEAFF
TRBJ1-1 TRBV5-5 15 CASSYLEGPNTEAFF
TRBJ1-5 TRBV30 16 CAWSLGDTVGNQPQHF
TRBJ2-2 TRBV7-8 15 CASSLSGRYTGELFF
TRBJ2-1 TRBV28 14 CASSFPHRGNEQFF
TRBJ2-1 TRBV7-2 12 CASSLDRTKQFF
TRBJ2-3 TRBV12-3/TRBV12-4 16 CASSLSVAGFIDTQYF
TRBJ2-1 TRBV5-1 15 CASSPLPGGYNEQFF
TRBJ2-7 TRBV18 14 CASSPRQGIYEQYF
TRBJ1-1 TRBV18 15 CASSPTDPPNTEAFF
TRBJ2-5 TRBV20-1 12 CSARSGSETQYF
TRBJ1-6 TRBV12-3/TRBV12-4 14 CASSKSGDNSPLHF
TRBJ1-1 TRBV25-1 11 CASSDGRMAFF
TRBJ2-2 TRBV4-1 17 CASSQAKGRDYTGELFF
TRBJ2-5 TRBV20-1 14 CSALISGLQETQYF
TRBJ2-6 TRBV2 15 CASTPRTFGANVLTF
TRBJ2-7 TRBV6-5 14 CASSYGPISYEQYF
TRBJ2-4 TRBV19 15 CASSTRDTLFGIQYF
TRBJ2-7 TRBV28 14 CASRQGGATGEQYF
TRBJ2-5 TRBV27 13 CASSGFDQETQYF
TRBJ2-2 TRBV7-6 13 CASSSLITGELFF
TRBJ2-7 TRBV7-8 15 CASSLSGDNSYEQYF
TRBJ2-7 TRBV4-2 19 CASSQDYGLQGRSSYEQYF
TRBJ2-5 TRBV20-1 11 CSPWNQETQYF
TRBJ2-3 TRBV7-6 14 CASSTDRGSDTQYF
TRBJ2-6 TRBV7-9 12 CASSPSPSSLTF
TRBJ2-1 TRBV4-3 15 CASSQGSIAYNEQFF
TRBJ1-1 TRBV29-1 15 CSALAFWTQNTEAFF
TRBJ1-3 TRBV5-8 16 CASGKNRGYSGNTIYF
TRBJ2-2 TRBV7-2 17 CASSFSAGPVNTGELFF
TRBJ2-7 TRBV29-1 13 CSVRQKLTYEQYF
TRBJ2-7 TRBV11-2 15 CASSFQGKSSYEQYF
TRBJ2-1 TRBV2 15 CASSERRASNNEQFF
TRBJ2-5 TRBV10-3 13 CAISEVFVETQYF
TRBJ2-7 TRBV28 13 CASRGLAGAEQYF
TRBJ1-6 TRBV6-5 15 CASSSSRSPSSPLHF
TRBJ2-7 TRBV28 15 CASSRGASYFYEQYF
TRBJ1-5 TRBV12-3/TRBV12-4 15 CASSFGGAVDQPQHF
TRBJ1-1 TRBV7-9 12 CASTPGGGLAFF
TRBJ2-3 TRBV19 14 CASTGTAPRDTQYF
TRBJ1-4 TRBV11-2 15 CASSTPALLNEKLFF
TRBJ1-1 TRBV29-1 12 CSALSDGTEAFF
TRBJ1-3 TRBV5-1 16 CASSFGDAPPRNTIYF
TRBJ1-5 TRBV29-1 16 CSVSSPEGAGNQPQHF
TRBJ1-5 TRBV7-9 13 CASSLEDNQPQHF
TRBJ2-1 TRBV5-1 16 CASSLAGTDSYNEQFF
TRBJ2-4 TRBV20-1 12 CSVAGGITYQYF
TRBJ2-5 TRBV27 11 CASGTRETQYF
TRBJ2-1 TRBV20-1 12 CSAQGRGQEQFF
TRBJ1-4 TRBV5-5 12 CASSLAVDRLFF
TRBJ2-7 TRBV24-1 14 CATSDPGTANEQYF
TRBJ2-5 TRBV5-5 15 CASSTTSGRGETQYF
TRBJ1-5 TRBV20-1 13 CSASFTGNQPQHF